The entry below describes one TCR beta chain. Original methodology: Scientists estimated how many nucleated cells there were by amplifying reference gene primers. Sequencing used immunoSEQ multiplex PCR; TCRdb keeps in-frame clones, though not all of them. V and J calls and clone size are given by that table; D and trimming were obtained from the DNA. Of about 160,000 clones in the sample, 80% to 90% were seen once. This entry is derived from a study of blood T cell repertoires in COVID-19. Study details: From the United States, Italy and Spain came samples of acute and convalescent COVID-19.

Trimming took 5 bases from V and 0 from J, leaving 14 bases between them. CDR1 and CDR2 (germline): SGHTA, FQGNSA. The CDR3 spans 16 residues. This chain uses TRBV7-2 with TRBJ1-3; D might be TRBD1 (5 bases). The clonotype was recovered from a woman aged 55-69 years who had recovered from COVID-19. Sequenced material: peripheral blood. The DNA for the CDR3 is TGTGCCAGCAGCCCCCAGGGACTTATCTCTGGAAACACCATATATTTT. Protein sequence: CASSPQGLISGNTIYF. Supplemented by reference TRBV7-2 and TRBJ1-3, the full variable domain reads GAGVSQSPSNKVTEKGKDVELRCDPISGHTALYWYRQSLGQGLEFLIYFQGNSAPDKSGLPSDRFSAERTGGSVSTLTIQRTQQEDSAVYLCASSPQGLISGNTIYFGEGSWLTVV.